This T cell receptor (beta chain) appears in the sequencing data of a study of post-analysis software for immune sequencing data. Study-wide findings and caveats: In patients, about 5 TRBV segments were more frequent than in controls, with TRBV5-6, TRBV5-1 and TRBV20-1 among them.

This clonotype was counted once. Its antigen is still unknown. From germline, CDR1 is DFQATT and CDR2 SNEGSKA (reference sequence). The CDR3 totals 16 residues. J was trimmed by 6 bases and V by 4 bases; bases with no gene match: 13. Unique-molecular-identifier-tagged TCR beta cDNA libraries were used. One entry per CDR3 protein results from TCRdb running MiXCR on the PCR reads. Of around 710,000 distinct CDR3 sequences listed, roughly 46% were seen once; the top ten hold roughly 5.2%. Sequencing was done on a sample of blood. This TCR derives from a girl aged 5 to 17 with multiple sclerosis. The rearrangement uses TRBV20-1 and TRBJ2-3; the match to TRBD2 covers 10 bases. The CDR3 loop reads CSATNPGTSASDTQYF. The CDR3 DNA reads TGCAGTGCTACTAATCCCGGGACTAGCGCTTCGGATACGCAGTATTTT.